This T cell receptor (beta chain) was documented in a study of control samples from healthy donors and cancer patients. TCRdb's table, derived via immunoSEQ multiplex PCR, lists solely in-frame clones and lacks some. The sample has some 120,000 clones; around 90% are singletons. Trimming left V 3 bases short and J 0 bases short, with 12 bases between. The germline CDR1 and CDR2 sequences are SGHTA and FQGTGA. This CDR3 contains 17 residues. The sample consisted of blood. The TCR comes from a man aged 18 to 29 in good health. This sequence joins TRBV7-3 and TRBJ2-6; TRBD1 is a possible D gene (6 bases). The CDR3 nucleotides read TGTGCCAGCAGCTTCAGCAGGGGCCCCTCTGGGGCCAACGTCCTGACTTTC. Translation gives CASSFSRGPSGANVLTF.